Presented here are 16 T cell receptor beta chains from one specimen sequenced in a study of blood T cells in healthy people across ages. Combining a sample-barcoded 5' primer with a J-beta primer mix, a second PCR ran for roughly 7 to 12 cycles. Via MiXCR, TCRdb re-called the 5' RACE reads, giving one row per CDR3 protein. The data show about 1 million distinct CDR3 sequences, with 40% to 50% seen just once and under 20% held by the top ten. Material for sequencing was blood. The receptors come from a woman in her sixties in good health.

The sample holds a few counts of this clonotype. The rearrangement joins TRBV12-3 or TRBV12-4 to TRBJ2-7; no clear D. The end of the DNA fits TRBJ2-5 better, so the J call may be wrong. The CDR3 sequence is 13 residues long. The CDR3 nucleotides are TGTGCCAGCAGTTTAAAGGAATCAGGGACCCAGTACTTC. Translation: CASSLKESGTQYF.

This clonotype was detected many times. This chain uses TRBV29-1 with TRBJ2-5; weak D call: TRBD1 (6 bases). V lost 0 bases and J lost 10, with 15 bases in between. From germline, CDR1 is SQVTM and CDR2 ANQGSEA. The CDR3 is 13 residues long. For the CDR3, the DNA is TGCAGCGTTGAAGACACCGGGACATATGACCAGTACTTC. Amino acids: CSVEDTGTYDQYF.

This clonotype has a handful of counts. The chain has TRBV6-2 or TRBV6-3 and TRBJ1-2, with no clear D. V dropped 2 bases and J dropped 8 bases, with 15 bases sitting between them. Looked up from germline, CDR1 is MNHEY and CDR2 is SVGEGT. The CDR3 spans 14 residues. CDR3 region: CASSYTASSGGYTF. Written as DNA, the CDR3 is TGTGCCAGCAGTTACACAGCCTCTTCGGGGGGCTACACCTTC.

The genes are TRBV12-5 and TRBJ2-5, with 10 nucleotides matching TRBD2. The CDR3 is made up of 14 amino acids. V shed 6 bases, J shed 7 bases, and the junction held 8 bases outside the gene matches. Germline lookup yields CDR1 LGHNT and CDR2 FRNRAP. The CDR3 here is CASGSPSGRVTQYF. CDR3 sequence (DNA): TGTGCTAGTGGCTCCCCAAGCGGGAGGGTGACCCAGTACTTC.

Only one count was recorded for this clonotype. A much larger clone differs by one base, so this may be a read error. The rearrangement links TRBV4-1 to TRBJ2-1; the D gene is possibly TRBD2 (7 bases). The CDR3 is made up of 14 amino acids. V was shortened by 1 base and J by 13 bases, with 17 bases between the two germline ends. CDR1 and CDR2 (germline): MGHRA, YSYEKL. CDR3 in amino acids: CASSQAGGSETQFF. DNA of the CDR3: TGCGCCAGCAGCCAAGCGGGGGGCAGTGAGACCCAGTTCTTC.

This clonotype was counted between two and nine times. The chain combines TRBV5-5 with TRBJ2-1, with 8 bases fitting TRBD2. CDR3 length: 15 amino acids. J gave up 5 bases and V 1 base, and 5 bases lay outside the gene matches. Looked up from germline, CDR1 is SGHKS and CDR2 is YYEKEE (reference sequence). CDR3 in amino acids: CASSLSGSLNNEQFF. CDR3 in DNA: TGTGCCAGCAGCTTGAGCGGGAGTCTGAACAATGAGCAGTTCTTC.

The CDR3 sequence is CASSDNWSYEQYF. CDR3 in DNA: TGTGCCAGCAGCGACAACTGGAGCTACGAGCAGTACTTC. The chain carries TRBV25-1 and TRBJ2-7; D is uncertain. The V and J ends lost 6 bases and 3 bases respectively, with 12 bases between them. The CDR3 runs to 13 residues. The germline CDR1 and CDR2 sequences are MGHDK and SYGVNS.

The chain combines TRBV12-3 or TRBV12-4 with TRBJ2-1, with TRBD1 identical over 8 bases. This CDR3 has 15 residues. V gave up 7 bases and J gave up 10 bases; unmatched junction bases: 15. CDR3 protein: CASTPSRGRLIEQFF. In DNA, the CDR3 is TGTGCCAGCACCCCTAGCAGGGGGCGGCTTATAGAGCAGTTCTTC.

This clonotype was detected a few times. The genes are TRBV29-1 and TRBJ1-1; D perhaps matches TRBD1 (5 bases). CDR3 length equals 12 residues. Germline V gene sequence: CDR1 SQVTM, CDR2 ANQGSEA. The ends were cut back, 5 bases at V and 7 bases at J, with 14 bases in the middle. The CDR3 protein is CSVPGGAVEAFF. The DNA of the CDR3 is TGCAGCGTTCCGGGGGGAGCTGTTGAAGCTTTCTTT.

This chain connects TRBV7-9 to TRBJ2-4; 9 nucleotides match TRBD2. Judging by the DNA end, TRBJ2-7 fits better; the J call may be wrong. The CDR3 is 16 amino acids. Germline CDR1 is SEHNR and CDR2 is FQNEAQ (reference sequence). CDR3 bases: TGTGCCAGCAGCTTAAAGGCGGGAGGGTCCTTGTACGAGCAGTACTTC. Translating it yields CASSLKAGGSLYEQYF.

This sequence joins TRBV19 and TRBJ1-2; 7 nucleotides agree with TRBD1. The CDR3 has 15 residues. J lost 3 bases, V lost 4 bases, and 8 bases had no gene match. In germline, CDR1 is LNHDA, CDR2 SQIVND (reference sequence). The CDR3 bases are TGTGCCAGTAGTACCTCTTGGACAGGCCACTATGGCTACACCTTC. Translation gives CASSTSWTGHYGYTF.

Of note for this clonotype: One end of the junction does not line up with germline, which may come from a read error. The rearrangement uses TRBV27 and TRBJ2-5; D possibly corresponds to TRBD2 (5 bases). Germline-derived CDR1 and CDR2 are MNHEY and SMNVEV (reference sequence). CDR3 size: 13 residues. CDR3: CASKVAGQETQYF. CDR3 nucleotides: TGTGCCAGCAAGGTGGCGGGCCAAGAGACCCAGTATTTC.

This clonotype appeared once. The junction does not match germline at one end; this may be a read error. The chain combines TRBV2 with TRBJ2-5, with D possibly called TRBD1 or TRBD2 (6 bases each). The CDR3 covers 14 residues. The V gene's germline CDR1 is SNHLY and CDR2 FYNNEI. This CDR3 reads CVSSTGRTQETQYF. CDR3 DNA: TGTGTCAGCTCAACAGGGAGGACTCAAGAGACCCAGTACTTC. The whole variable domain, remainder taken from reference TRBV2 and TRBJ2-5, is EPEVTQTPSHQVTQMGQEVILRCVPISNHLYFYWYRQILGQKVEFLVSFYNNEISEKSEIFDDQFSVERPDGSNFTLKIRSTKLEDSAMYFCVSSTGRTQETQYFGPGTRLLVL.

The count of this clonotype is one. The chain's CDR3 is CASSPRRTASNQPQHF. The CDR3 nucleotides read TGTGCCAGCAGTCCCCGTAGGACAGCCAGCAATCAGCCCCAGCATTTT. The chain links TRBV27 to TRBJ1-5, with D perhaps TRBD1 (6 bases). Germline assignment: CDR1 MNHEY and CDR2 SMNVEV (reference sequence). Trimming stripped 5 bases from V and 1 base from J, with 15 bases between. This CDR3 has 16 residues.

This clonotype was counted once. V is TRBV27 and J is TRBJ1-1; no firm D call. This CDR3 spans 14 amino acids. Germline V lookup: CDR1 MNHEY, CDR2 SMNVEV (reference sequence). Trimming removed 2 bases at V and 0 bases at J, with 7 bases between. The CDR3 bases are TGTGCCAGCAGTTTACAAAGCATGAACACTGAAGCTTTCTTT. Its translation: CASSLQSMNTEAFF.

A few counts support this clonotype. This rearrangement joins TRBV29-1 to TRBJ2-1; the D is unclear. Germline V gives CDR1 SQVTM, CDR2 ANQGSEA. Trimming removed 2 bases from V and 6 bases from J, with 14 bases in between. The CDR3 is made up of 14 amino acids. CDR3 loop: CSVELPAPLNEQFF. CDR3 nucleotides: TGCAGCGTTGAACTTCCGGCCCCCCTCAATGAGCAGTTCTTC.